These T cell receptor beta chains were read from a single sample in a study of radiation and T cells in renal cell carcinoma. Sequencing was performed with immunoSEQ multiplex PCR; in TCRdb, only in-frame clones are kept and a portion is missing. The data contain roughly 100,000 clones, approximately 86% of them seen just once; the ten biggest clones take up roughly 8%. The material was blood, obtained from a patient whose treatment included radiotherapy and nephrectomy. These receptors were collected from a man aged 45 to 65 with renal cell carcinoma. The CDR3 runs from the conserved cysteine through the conserved F or W. The D gene is left open where the match is weak. A row's size may be missing; if present it is once, few, many or a size class.

.	TRBD1	TRBV4-2	TRBJ1-2	CASSQGQGDLYGYTF	TGTGCCAGCAGCCAAGGGCAGGGGGATCTCTATGGCTACACCTTC
.	.	TRBV30	TRBJ2-7	CALTRSYEQYF	TGTGCCCTAACGAGGTCCTACGAGCAGTACTTC
.	.	TRBV5-1	TRBJ2-7	CASSLGQEQYF	TGCGCCAGCAGCTTGGGACAGGAGCAGTACTTC
.	.	TRBV7-8	TRBJ1-1	CASSLLSGGDTEAFF	TGTGCCAGCAGCCTTCTCTCCGGGGGAGACACTGAAGCTTTCTTT
.	TRBD1	TRBV9	TRBJ2-7	CASSSRDRGEQYF	TGTGCCAGCAGCTCAAGGGACAGGGGGGAGCAGTACTTC
.	.	TRBV18	TRBJ2-7	CASSPQGIVDDEQYF	TGTGCCAGCTCACCACAGGGCATAGTAGACGACGAGCAGTACTTC
.	TRBD2	TRBV27	TRBJ2-7	CASSMRLAGNEQYF	TGTGCCAGCAGTATGAGACTAGCGGGCAACGAGCAGTACTTC
.	TRBD1	TRBV4-2	TRBJ1-2	CASSQGTGLLYGYTF	TGTGCCAGCAGCCAAGGGACAGGCCTCCTCTATGGCTACACCTTC
.	TRBD1	TRBV5-4	TRBJ2-1	CASSPRGSSYNEQFF	TGTGCCAGCAGCCCCAGGGGGAGCTCCTACAATGAGCAGTTCTTC
.	TRBD1	TRBV5-1	TRBJ2-2	CASSLAGTGGSTGELFF	TGCGCCAGCAGCCTTGCTGGGACAGGGGGTAGTACCGGGGAGCTGTTTTTT
.	TRBD2	TRBV4-1	TRBJ2-5	CASSQGRGAEETQYF	TGCGCCAGCAGCCAGGGGCGGGGGGCCGAAGAGACCCAGTACTTC
once	.	TRBV4-3	TRBJ1-1	CASSPRVGTEAFF	TGCGCCAGCAGCCCCAGGGTTGGAACTGAAGCTTTCTTT
.	.	TRBV19	TRBJ1-5	CASSTVGQSNQPQHF	TGTGCCAGTAGTACCGTCGGACAGAGCAATCAGCCCCAGCATTTT
.	.	TRBV21-1	TRBJ2-7	CASSKEGSLAYEQYF	TGTGCCAGCAGCAAAGAGGGCTCTCTCGCCTACGAGCAGTACTTC
.	TRBD1	TRBV19	TRBJ2-3	CASSLRDRGPDTQYF	TGTGCCAGTAGTCTGCGGGACAGGGGGCCAGATACGCAGTATTTT
.	.	TRBV6-5	TRBJ1-6	CASSRSVGLNSPLHF	TGTGCCAGCAGTAGGAGTGTGGGGTTAAATTCACCCCTCCACTTT
.	TRBD1	TRBV4-1	TRBJ1-1	CAEAGNGRDRGMWGAFF	TGCGCCGAGGCAGGTAACGGGAGGGACAGGGGGATGTGGGGAGCTTTCTTT
.	TRBD2	TRBV7-3	TRBJ2-3	CASSPRASGRTDTQYF	TGTGCCAGCAGCCCTCGGGCTAGCGGTCGCACAGATACGCAGTATTTT
.	TRBD1	TRBV7-9	TRBJ2-1	CASATGENEQFF	TGTGCCAGCGCGACAGGGGAAAATGAGCAGTTCTTC
once	TRBD2	TRBV6-5	TRBJ2-3	CATRSGSWTDTQYF	TGTGCCACCAGAAGCGGGAGTTGGACAGATACGCAGTATTTT
.	.	TRBV19	TRBJ1-1	CASNRRMNTEAFF	TGTGCCAGTAACAGGAGAATGAACACTGAAGCTTTCTTT
.	.	TRBV28	TRBJ2-5	CASKYRDTNGETQYF	TGTGCCAGCAAGTACCGGGACACTAATGGGGAGACCCAGTACTTC
.	.	TRBV5-8	TRBJ2-2	CASNLQRRGELFF	TGTGCCAGCAACCTACAACGCCGCGGGGAGCTGTTTTTT
.	TRBD1	TRBV7-9	TRBJ2-7	CASSQPVTGGHYEQYF	TGTGCCAGCAGCCAGCCTGTGACAGGGGGTCATTACGAGCAGTACTTC
.	TRBD2	TRBV9	TRBJ2-4	CASSVGWGGLVSKNIQYF	TGTGCCAGCAGCGTAGGTTGGGGGGGACTGGTTTCTAAAAACATTCAGTACTTC
.	.	TRBV6-4	TRBJ2-3	CASSDSSAGGTDTQYF	TGTGCCAGCAGTGACTCGAGTGCAGGAGGCACAGATACGCAGTATTTT
.	.	TRBV5-4	TRBJ1-2	CASSFSLSSDGYTF	TGTGCCAGCAGCTTCTCGTTATCGTCGGATGGCTACACCTTC
.	.	TRBV2	TRBJ1-4	CASASRGYYEKLFF	TGTGCCAGCGCCAGCAGAGGATATTATGAAAAACTGTTTTTT
.	.	TRBV7-9	TRBJ1-4	CASSLATNEKLFF	TGTGCCAGCAGCCTTGCAACTAATGAAAAACTGTTTTTT
.	.	TRBV18	TRBJ2-7	CASSPRSGEQYF	TGTGCCAGCTCACCACGGAGCGGCGAGCAGTACTTC
.	TRBD2	TRBV5-1	TRBJ2-7	CASSPGTSGTYEQYF	TGCGCCAGCAGCCCAGGGACTAGCGGAACCTACGAGCAGTACTTC
.	.	TRBV2	TRBJ2-3	CASKQIQSTDTQYF	TGTGCCAGCAAGCAAATACAAAGCACAGATACGCAGTATTTT
.	.	TRBV6-6	TRBJ2-3	CASRHNWVDTQYF	TGTGCCAGCAGGCACAACTGGGTAGATACGCAGTATTTT
few	.	TRBV19	TRBJ2-3	CASSIRGLGADTQYF	TGTGCCAGTAGTATACGGGGCCTCGGGGCAGATACGCAGTATTTT
.	.	TRBV5-5	TRBJ2-5	CASSPSGGVQETQYF	TGTGCCAGCAGCCCCTCCGGGGGTGTCCAAGAGACCCAGTACTTC
.	TRBD1	TRBV7-2	TRBJ2-1	CASSPGTGVYEQFF	TGTGCCAGCAGCCCCGGGACAGGGGTCTATGAGCAGTTCTTC
.	.	TRBV9	TRBJ1-1	CASSSGGNTEAFF	TGTGCCAGCAGTTCTGGGGGGAACACTGAAGCTTTCTTT
.	.	TRBV2	TRBJ2-5	CASGAIQETQYF	TGTGCCAGCGGGGCAATTCAAGAGACCCAGTACTTC
.	.	TRBV11-2	TRBJ1-2	CASSPTGTIGYGYTF	TGTGCCAGCAGCCCTACGGGCACAATTGGCTATGGCTACACCTTC
once	.	TRBV14	TRBJ1-1	CASSQDRHLNTEAFF	TGTGCCAGCAGCCAAGATCGGCACTTGAACACTGAAGCTTTCTTT
.	TRBD1	TRBV5-4	TRBJ1-2	CASSFSDAAGLTGKGYTF	TGTGCCAGCAGCTTTAGCGACGCGGCGGGTCTGACAGGGAAGGGCTACACCTTC
.	TRBD1	TRBV2	TRBJ1-5	CASRDTGGQPQHF	TGTGCCAGCAGGGACACAGGGGGTCAGCCCCAGCATTTT
.	.	TRBV7-3	TRBJ2-1	CASSFQGGASDEQFF	TGTGCCAGCAGCTTTCAGGGCGGGGCTAGCGATGAGCAGTTCTTC
once	.	TRBV19	TRBJ2-3	CASSRGGGTDTQYF	TGTGCCAGTAGTAGGGGGGGCGGCACAGATACGCAGTATTTT
once	.	TRBV28	TRBJ2-2	CASTHPNTGELFF	TGTGCCAGCACCCATCCAAACACCGGGGAGCTGTTTTTT
.	.	TRBV7-9	TRBJ1-3	CASSFEITSGNTIYF	TGTGCCAGCAGCTTCGAGATTACCTCTGGAAACACCATATATTTT
.	TRBD2	TRBV27	TRBJ2-3	CASSFPRTSGGGDTQYF	TGTGCCAGCAGTTTTCCTCGGACTAGCGGGGGTGGAGATACGCAGTATTTT
.	.	TRBV7-2	TRBJ2-7	CASSLHTYPEQYF	TGTGCCAGCAGCCTACACACCTACCCCGAGCAGTACTTC
.	.	TRBV6-5	TRBJ2-3	CASSYVGGSTDTQYF	TGTGCCAGCAGTTACGTTGGCGGGAGCACAGATACGCAGTATTTT
.	.	TRBV7-6	TRBJ2-3	CASSLNQRSTDTQYF	TGTGCCAGCAGCTTAAACCAGCGTAGCACAGATACGCAGTATTTT
.	.	TRBV4-2	TRBJ1-1	CASSQDDQSGDTEAFF	TGTGCCAGCAGCCAAGACGATCAATCAGGGGACACTGAAGCTTTCTTT
.	.	TRBV7-3	TRBJ2-1	CASSLSRSSYNEQFF	TGTGCCAGCAGCTTATCACGGAGCTCCTACAATGAGCAGTTCTTC
.	.	TRBV4-1	TRBJ2-2	CASSQVPGPSTGELFF	TGCGCCAGCAGCCAAGTACCGGGCCCCAGTACCGGGGAGCTGTTTTTT
once	.	TRBV7-2	TRBJ2-5	CASSLANQETQYF	TGTGCCAGCAGCTTAGCTAATCAAGAGACCCAGTACTTC
.	.	TRBV6-5	TRBJ1-4	CASSYLGVANEKLFF	TGTGCCAGCAGTTACTTGGGTGTCGCTAATGAAAAACTGTTTTTT